Presented here are 9 T cell receptor beta chains from one specimen sequenced in a study of CD8+ T cells in alopecia areata. Treatment here: oral pan-JAK inhibitor, 5-10 mg twice daily. RNA was extracted and reverse transcribed into cDNA as the sequencing template. Assay: immunoSEQ multiplex PCR; the TCRdb copy retains only in-frame clones and omits some. The table lists 200,000 or so clones, 58% of them singletons. This material consisted of CD4+ T cells sorted from blood, taken at week 24, from a patient treated with tofacitinib. The source of these receptors is a human donor with alopecia areata.

The V and J genes are TRBV4-3 and TRBJ2-7; 8 bases agree with TRBD1. Germline trimming cut 4 bases from V and 6 bases from J; bases unmatched to any gene: 14. The CDR3 extends over 16 amino acids. Per germline, CDR1 LGHNA and CDR2 YSLEER. The chain's CDR3 is CASSLLEPPGGFEQYF. For the CDR3, the DNA is TGCGCCAGCAGCCTCCTCGAACCCCCAGGGGGCTTCGAGCAGTACTTC.

This clone was seen just once. The chain links TRBV7-9 to TRBJ2-3; D perhaps matches TRBD1 (5 bases). The CDR3 runs 13 residues. Germline V gene data show CDR1 as SEHNR and CDR2 as FQNEAQ (reference sequence). V gave up 2 bases and J gave up 5 bases, with 8 bases separating them. The CDR3 reads CASSLFREDTQYF. The CDR3 coding sequence is TGTGCCAGCAGCTTATTCAGGGAAGATACGCAGTATTTT.

This chain connects TRBV4-1 to TRBJ2-6; TRBD1 matches 9 bases. The V segment lost 0 bases and the J segment 8 bases; nucleotides outside the gene matches: 5. The CDR3 has 16 residues. Germline V gene data show CDR1 as MGHRA and CDR2 as YSYEKL. CDR3 protein: CASSQESGQGTNVLTF. The CDR3 nucleotides are TGCGCCAGCAGCCAAGAATCCGGACAGGGGACCAACGTCCTGACTTTC.

In its sample, this clone was seen once. Other DNA sequences within the sample encode an identical CDR3. This sequence joins TRBV25-1 and TRBJ2-7; D is unresolved. The CDR3 sequence is 11 residues long. Deletions cut 3 bases from V and 3 bases from J, with 3 bases between. The germline V gene has CDR1 MGHDK and CDR2 SYGVNS. The CDR3, as DNA: TGTGCCAGCAGTGACCGCTACGAGCAGTACTTC. Amino acid sequence: CASSDRYEQYF.

The chain carries TRBV6-5 and TRBJ2-7; 9 bases match TRBD2. After removal of 2 bases from V and 2 bases from J, the junction contained 4 bases not matched to a gene. From germline, CDR1 is MNHEY and CDR2 SVGAGI. The CDR3 has 15 amino acids. The CDR3 here is CASSYKAGGPYEQYF. CDR3 sequence (DNA): TGTGCCAGCAGTTACAAGGCGGGAGGGCCCTACGAGCAGTACTTC.

This clone was seen a handful of times. The genes are TRBV7-2 and TRBJ2-3; D is tentatively TRBD1 or TRBD2 (7 bases each). Germline CDR1 SGHTA, CDR2 FQGNSA. V lost 2 bases and J 9 bases, leaving 12 bases between the germline ends. The CDR3 totals 13 residues. CDR3 in amino acids: CASSLIQGGTQYF. CDR3 in DNA: TGTGCCAGCAGCTTAATTCAGGGGGGGACGCAGTATTTT.

This clone was seen more than once but under ten times. The genes are TRBV9 and TRBJ2-3; D is perhaps TRBD2 (5 bases). CDR3 size: 14 residues. V lost 4 bases to trimming and J lost 4 bases, with 13 bases between them. Germline V gene sequence: CDR1 SGDLS, CDR2 YYNGEE. The CDR3 reads CASSITSDADTQYF. Here the CDR3 DNA reads TGTGCCAGCAGCATTACTAGTGATGCAGATACGCAGTATTTT.

This clone was seen just once. The chain joins TRBV5-1 to TRBJ2-5; a weak D match, TRBD2 (6 bases). The germline V gene has CDR1 SGHRS and CDR2 YFSETQ. Trimming left V 2 bases short and J 2 bases short, with 13 bases between. The CDR3 is made up of 15 amino acids. The CDR3 nucleotides read TGCGCCAGCAGCTTATCGCCGGGAGATCAAGAGACCCAGTACTTC. Encoded protein: CASSLSPGDQETQYF.

V gene TRBV5-4 combines with J gene TRBJ2-7, with 8 nucleotides matching TRBD2. The trim removed 5 bases at V and 2 bases at J, leaving 3 bases unmatched. CDR1 is SGHNT, CDR2 YYREEE, per germline (reference sequence). The CDR3 contains 13 residues. The CDR3 nucleotides are TGTGCCAGCAGAGATAGCGGGACCTACGAGCAGTACTTC. Translated, it gives CASRDSGTYEQYF.